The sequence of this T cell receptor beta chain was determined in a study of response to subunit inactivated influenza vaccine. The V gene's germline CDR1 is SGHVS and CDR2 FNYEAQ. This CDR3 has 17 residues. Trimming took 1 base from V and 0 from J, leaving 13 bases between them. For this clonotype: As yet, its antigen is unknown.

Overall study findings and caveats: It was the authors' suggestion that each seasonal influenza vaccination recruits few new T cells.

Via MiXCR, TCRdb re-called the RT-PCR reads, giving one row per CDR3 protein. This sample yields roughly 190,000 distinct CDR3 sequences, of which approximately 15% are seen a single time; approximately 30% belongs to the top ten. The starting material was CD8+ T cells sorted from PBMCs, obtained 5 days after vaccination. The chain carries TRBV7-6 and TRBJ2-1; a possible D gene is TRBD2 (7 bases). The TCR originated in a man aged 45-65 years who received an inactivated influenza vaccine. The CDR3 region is CASSLVTGGSSYNEQFF. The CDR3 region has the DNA TGTGCCAGCAGCTTAGTCACGGGGGGCTCCTCCTACAATGAGCAGTTCTTC.